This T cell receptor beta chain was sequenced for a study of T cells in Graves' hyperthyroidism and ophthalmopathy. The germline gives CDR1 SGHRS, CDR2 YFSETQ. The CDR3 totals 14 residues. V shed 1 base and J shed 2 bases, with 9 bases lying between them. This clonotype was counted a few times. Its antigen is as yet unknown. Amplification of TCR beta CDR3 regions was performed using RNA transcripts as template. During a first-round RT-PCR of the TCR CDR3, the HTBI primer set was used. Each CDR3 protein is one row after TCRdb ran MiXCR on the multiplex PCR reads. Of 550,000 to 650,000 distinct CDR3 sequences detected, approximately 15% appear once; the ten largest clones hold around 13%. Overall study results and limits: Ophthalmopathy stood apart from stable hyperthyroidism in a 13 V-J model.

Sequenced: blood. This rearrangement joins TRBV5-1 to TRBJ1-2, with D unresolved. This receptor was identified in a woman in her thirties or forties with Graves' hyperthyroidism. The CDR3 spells CASSLMGANYGYTF. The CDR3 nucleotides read TGCGCCAGCAGCTTGATGGGTGCAAACTATGGCTACACCTTC.